This entry is about one T cell receptor (beta chain). The antigen is unknown. A multiplex PCR was run with 60 Vbeta primers and 13 Jbeta primers. Here immunoSEQ multiplex PCR was the method, and the copy in TCRdb shows in-frame clones only, minus some. The sample has 90,000 to 120,000 clones, around 77% seen once; the top ten hold approximately 2.4%. This entry comes from a study of cytomegalovirus exposure and HLA in healthy donors. Across the study: Early released data comprised 80 million or so unique TCRs from HLA-typed donors. Study-level results: It was reported that the classifier diagnosed cytomegalovirus status with high specificity and sensitivity in both the original and validation cohorts. Earlier results showed most TCR beta V segments being productive about 87% or about 30% of the time.

This clonotype originated in a man between 18 and 35 years old in good health and CMV-seronegative. The sequencing input was PBMCs.

The CDR3 loop is CATGRVAGAPGETQYF. The CDR3 region has the DNA TGTGCCACGGGTAGAGTAGCGGGGGCCCCGGGGGAGACCCAGTACTTC. V and J are TRBV15 and TRBJ2-5; the match to TRBD2 covers 9 bases. Trimming at V came to 9 bases and at J to 5 bases, leaving 16 bases not matched to a gene. In germline, CDR1 is LNHNV, CDR2 YYDKDF (reference sequence). CDR3 length: 16 amino acids.